Sequencing of this TCR beta chain was carried out in a study of cytomegalovirus exposure and HLA in healthy donors. Trimming cost V 0 bases and J 5 bases, with 11 bases left between them. Germline V gives CDR1 SGHNT, CDR2 YYREEE (reference sequence). The CDR3 is made up of 14 amino acids. Libraries were prepared by immunoSEQ multiplex PCR; TCRdb keeps only in-frame clonotypes and omits some of them. The data show approximately 20,000 clones, 97% seen once. This chain links TRBV5-4 with TRBJ1-2; D not certain. This TCR was sampled from a man younger than 40 in good health and CMV-seropositive. Sequencing was done on a sample of PBMCs. For the CDR3, the DNA is TGTGCCAGCAGCTTGGGAGGGTCTAGGTATGGCTACACCTTC. Protein product: CASSLGGSRYGYTF.